This TCR beta chain originates from a study of T cells in Graves' hyperthyroidism and ophthalmopathy. This clonotype occurred many times. Its target is not known. The study's findings and limits: Within blood appeared most thyroid clonotypes that had expanded above 0.001. Model predictions of ophthalmopathy came a median around 7.1 months before onset.

Active moderate-to-severe ophthalmopathy, Clinical Activity Score at least 3, NOSPECS at least 4, under 3 months' duration. There were TCR beta CDR3 regions amplified from RNA transcripts. An initial round of RT-PCR targeting the TCR CDR3 relied on the HTBI primer set. TCRdb re-analysed the multiplex PCR reads in MiXCR, keeping a single row per CDR3 protein. Of 600,000 or so distinct CDR3 sequences detected, approximately 15% appear once; the ten largest clones hold roughly 7%. From germline, CDR1 is SGHDT and CDR2 YYEEEE. The CDR3 covers 15 residues. The J segment lost 4 bases and the V segment lost 4 bases, leaving 8 bases of the junction unmatched.

This chain connects TRBV5-6 to TRBJ2-3; TRBD1 agrees at 8 bases. Sequencing was done on a sample of blood. The source is a woman under 30 with Graves' ophthalmopathy. The CDR3 nucleotides are TGTGCCAGCAGCCCGCTACTACAGGGGGCAGATACGCAGTATTTT. Protein product: CASSPLLQGADTQYF.